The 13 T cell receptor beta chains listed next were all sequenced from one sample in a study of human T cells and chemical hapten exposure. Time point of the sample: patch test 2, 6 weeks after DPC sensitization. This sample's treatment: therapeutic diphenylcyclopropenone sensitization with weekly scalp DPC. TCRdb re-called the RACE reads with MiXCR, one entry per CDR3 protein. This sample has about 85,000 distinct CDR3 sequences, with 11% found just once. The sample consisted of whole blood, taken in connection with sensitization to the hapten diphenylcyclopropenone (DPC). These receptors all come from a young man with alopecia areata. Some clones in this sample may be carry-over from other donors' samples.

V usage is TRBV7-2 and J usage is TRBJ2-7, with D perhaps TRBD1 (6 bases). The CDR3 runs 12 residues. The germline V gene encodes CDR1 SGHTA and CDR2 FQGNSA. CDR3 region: CANSPTGSEQYV. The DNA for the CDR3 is TGTGCCAACAGCCCCACAGGGTCCGAGCAGTACGTC.

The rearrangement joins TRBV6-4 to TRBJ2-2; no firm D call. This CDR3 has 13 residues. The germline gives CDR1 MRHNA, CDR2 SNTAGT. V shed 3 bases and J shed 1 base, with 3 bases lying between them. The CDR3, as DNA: TGTGCCAGCAGTGAAGGGAACACCGGGGAGCTGTTTTTT. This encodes CASSEGNTGELFF.

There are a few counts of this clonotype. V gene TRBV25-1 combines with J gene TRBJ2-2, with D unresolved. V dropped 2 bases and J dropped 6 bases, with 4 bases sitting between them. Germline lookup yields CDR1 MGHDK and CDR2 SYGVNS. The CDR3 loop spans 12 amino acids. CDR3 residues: CASSERSGELFF. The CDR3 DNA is TGTGCCAGCAGTGAAAGGTCCGGGGAGCTGTTTTTT.

The CDR3 coding sequence is TGTGCCAGCAGCCCAAGACAGGGGTTGGCCGGGGAGCTGTTTTTT. Translating it yields CASSPRQGLAGELFF. This chain uses TRBV7-2 with TRBJ2-2; 8 bases agree with TRBD1. The CDR3 consists of 15 residues. V shed 5 bases and J 6 bases; nucleotides not matched to a gene: 8. CDR1 is SGHTA, CDR2 FQGNSA, per germline. Supplemented by reference TRBV7-2 and TRBJ2-2, the full variable domain reads GAGVSQSPSNKVTEKGKDVELRCDPISGHTALYWYRQSLGQGLEFLIYFQGNSAPDKSGLPSDRFSAERTGGSVSTLTIQRTQQEDSAVYLCASSPRQGLAGELFFGEGSRLTVL.

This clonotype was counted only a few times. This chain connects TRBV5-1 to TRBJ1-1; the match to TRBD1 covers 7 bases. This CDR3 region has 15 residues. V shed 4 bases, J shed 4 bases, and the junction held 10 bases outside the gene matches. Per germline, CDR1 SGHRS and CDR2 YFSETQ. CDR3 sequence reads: CASSPRTGRGTEAFF. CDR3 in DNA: TGCGCCAGCAGCCCCCGGACAGGTCGCGGCACTGAAGCTTTCTTT. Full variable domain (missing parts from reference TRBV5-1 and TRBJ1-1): KAGVTQTPRYLIKTRGQQVTLSCSPISGHRSVSWYQQTPGQGLQFLFEYFSETQRNKGNFPGRFSGRQFSNSRSEMNVSTLELGDSALYLCASSPRTGRGTEAFFGQGTRLTVV.

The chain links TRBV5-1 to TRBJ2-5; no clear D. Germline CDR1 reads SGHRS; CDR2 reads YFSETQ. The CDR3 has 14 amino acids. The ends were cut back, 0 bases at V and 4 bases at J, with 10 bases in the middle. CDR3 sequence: CASSLAAGPETQYF. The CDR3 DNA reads TGCGCCAGCAGCTTGGCGGCAGGCCCAGAGACCCAGTACTTC.

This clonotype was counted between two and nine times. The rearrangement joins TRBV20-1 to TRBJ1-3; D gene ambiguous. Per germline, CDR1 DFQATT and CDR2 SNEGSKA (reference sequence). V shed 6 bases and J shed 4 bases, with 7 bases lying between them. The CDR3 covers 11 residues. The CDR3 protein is CSAFKGNTIYF. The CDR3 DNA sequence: TGCAGTGCGTTTAAGGGAAACACCATATATTTT.

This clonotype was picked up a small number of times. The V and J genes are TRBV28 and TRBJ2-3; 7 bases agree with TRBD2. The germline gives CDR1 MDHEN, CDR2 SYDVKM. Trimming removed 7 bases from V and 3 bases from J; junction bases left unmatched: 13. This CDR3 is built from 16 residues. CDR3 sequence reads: CASNSPGSGATDTQYF. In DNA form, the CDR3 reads TGTGCCAGCAACTCCCCAGGGAGCGGGGCGACAGATACGCAGTATTTT.

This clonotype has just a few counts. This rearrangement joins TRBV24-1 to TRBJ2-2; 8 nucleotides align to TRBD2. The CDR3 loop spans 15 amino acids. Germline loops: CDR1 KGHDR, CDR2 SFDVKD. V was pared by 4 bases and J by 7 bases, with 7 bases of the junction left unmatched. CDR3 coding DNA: TGTGCCACCAGTGACCCGGGACTAGTACGCGGGGAGCTGTTTTTT. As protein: CATSDPGLVRGELFF.

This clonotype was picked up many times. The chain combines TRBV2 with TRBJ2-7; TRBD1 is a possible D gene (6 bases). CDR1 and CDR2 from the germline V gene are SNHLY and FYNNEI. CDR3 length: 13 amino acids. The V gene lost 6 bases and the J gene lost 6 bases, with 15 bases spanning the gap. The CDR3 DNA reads TGTGCCAGCAGACGCAGCACAGGGTCCGAGCAGTACGTC. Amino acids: CASRRSTGSEQYV.

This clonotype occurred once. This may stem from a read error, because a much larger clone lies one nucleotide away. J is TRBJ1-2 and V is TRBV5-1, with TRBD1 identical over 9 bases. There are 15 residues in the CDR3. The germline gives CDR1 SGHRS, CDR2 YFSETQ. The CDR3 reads CASSGTGGSNHGYTF. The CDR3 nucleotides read TGCGCCAGCAGTGGCACAGGGGGCTCTAACCATGGCTACACCTTC.

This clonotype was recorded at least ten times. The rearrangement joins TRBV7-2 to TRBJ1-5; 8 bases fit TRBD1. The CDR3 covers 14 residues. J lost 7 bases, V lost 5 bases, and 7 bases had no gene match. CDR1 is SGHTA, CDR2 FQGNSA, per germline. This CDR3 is CASSKQGDGQPQHF. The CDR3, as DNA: TGTGCCAGCAGCAAACAGGGGGACGGCCAGCCCCAGCATTTT.

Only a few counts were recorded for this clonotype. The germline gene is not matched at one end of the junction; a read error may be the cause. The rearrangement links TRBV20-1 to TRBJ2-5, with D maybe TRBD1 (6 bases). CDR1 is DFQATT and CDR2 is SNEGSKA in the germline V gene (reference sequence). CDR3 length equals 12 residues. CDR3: CSAREDEGVLDF. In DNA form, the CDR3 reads TGCAGTGCTAGAGAAGATGAGGGGGTCCTCGACTTC.